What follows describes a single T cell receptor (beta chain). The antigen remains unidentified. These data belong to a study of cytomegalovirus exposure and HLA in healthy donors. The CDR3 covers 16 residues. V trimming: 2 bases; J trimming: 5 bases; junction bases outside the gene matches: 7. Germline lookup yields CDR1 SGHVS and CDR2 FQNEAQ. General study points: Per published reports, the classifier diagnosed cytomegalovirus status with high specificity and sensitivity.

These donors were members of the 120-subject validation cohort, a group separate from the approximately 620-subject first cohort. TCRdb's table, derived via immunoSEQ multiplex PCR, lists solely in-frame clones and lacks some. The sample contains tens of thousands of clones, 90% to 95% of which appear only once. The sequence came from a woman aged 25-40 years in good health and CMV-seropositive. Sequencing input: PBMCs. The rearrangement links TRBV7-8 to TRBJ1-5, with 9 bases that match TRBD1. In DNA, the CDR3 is TGTGCCAGCAGCTTAAAGGGACAGGGTACGGATCAGCCCCAGCATTTT. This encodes CASSLKGQGTDQPQHF.